This entry is about one T cell receptor beta chain. The antigen is undetermined. The PCR had 60 Vbeta and 13 Jbeta primers. Assay: immunoSEQ multiplex PCR; the TCRdb copy retains only in-frame clones and omits some. The data show 40,000 to 55,000 clones, with over 60% seen just once and 7% to 10% held by the top ten. This sample is drawn from a study of cytomegalovirus exposure and HLA in healthy donors. Regarding the study as a whole: As a later analysis revealed, most CMV-associated TCR beta chains appeared HLA-restricted. No immune exposure information besides CMV serostatus was available. There were several of the most significant clusters that appeared linked to common viral pathogens in a later analysis.

CDR1 WNHNN and CDR2 SYGVQD come from the germline V gene (reference sequence). There are 15 residues in the CDR3. Trimming at V came to 4 bases and at J to 6 bases, leaving 8 bases not matched to a gene. The V gene is TRBV10-1, the J gene TRBJ2-1; TRBD2 aligns across 8 bases. Sequencing was carried out using PBMCs. This receptor was identified in a man aged 25 to 40 in good health and CMV-seropositive. The CDR3 nucleotides read TGCGCCAGCAGTGTCGACCGGGGGGGCTTCAATGAGCAGTTCTTC. Amino acid sequence: CASSVDRGGFNEQFF.